This record concerns one TCR beta chain sequence. The J segment lost 6 bases and the V segment lost 10 bases, leaving 6 bases of the junction unmatched. Germline V lookup: CDR1 LNHDA, CDR2 SQIVND (reference sequence). The CDR3 sequence is 13 residues long. The data are from a study of T cell responses to AZD1222 COVID-19 vaccine. Repertoires were generated with immunoSEQ multiplex PCR, while TCRdb's copy carries only in-frame clones and drops some. The sample yields 100,000 to 150,000 clones, approximately 89% seen once. Sequencing was performed on peripheral blood, taken on day 0 of AZD1222 vaccination. The chain has TRBV19 and TRBJ1-6; TRBD1 matches at 7 bases. The TCR was taken from an adult in good health. This CDR3 is CATHRGGNSPLHF. CDR3 bases: TGTGCCACCCACAGGGGCGGTAATTCACCCCTCCACTTT. Full variable domain (rest looked up from reference TRBV19 and TRBJ1-6): DGGITQSPKYLFRKEGQNVTLSCEQNLNHDAMYWYRQDPGQGLRLIYYSQIVNDFQKGDIAEGYSVSREKKESFPLTVTSAQKNPTAFYLCATHRGGNSPLHFGNGTRLTVT.